These 11 T cell receptor beta chains were sequenced from one sample in a study of somatic mutations in cytotoxic T cells in rheumatoid arthritis. Sequenced by immunoSEQ multiplex PCR; TCRdb stores in-frame clones only, minus some. Of under 20,000 clones in the sample, approximately 80% were seen once. Specimen: CD8+ T cells sorted from blood. These receptors all stem from an adult with rheumatoid arthritis.

This clone has a single count. The chain joins TRBV14 to TRBJ2-7, with no clear D. V was shortened by 1 base and J by 5 bases, with 12 bases between the two germline ends. CDR1 and CDR2 from the germline V gene are SGHDN and FVKESK. CDR3 length equals 14 residues. This CDR3 is CASSQGPFPHEQYF. Written as DNA, the CDR3 is TGTGCCAGCAGCCAAGGTCCCTTCCCTCACGAGCAGTACTTC. The full variable domain, completed using reference TRBV14 and TRBJ2-7, is EAGVTQFPSHSVIEKGQTVTLRCDPISGHDNLYWYRRVMGKEIKFLLHFVKESKQDESGMPNNRFLAERTGGTYSTLKVQPAELEDSGVYFCASSQGPFPHEQYFGPGTRLTVT.

The chain links TRBV7-6 to TRBJ2-7; no clear D. The CDR3 is 14 residues long. The V end lost 1 base, the J end lost 3 bases, and 10 bases lay between the germline ends. Germline CDR1 reads SGHVS; CDR2 reads FNYEAQ. The CDR3 sequence: CASSLEGGIYEQYF. CDR3 sequence (DNA): TGTGCCAGCAGCTTAGAAGGCGGAATCTACGAGCAGTACTTC.

This clone was counted a few times. The rearrangement joins TRBV4-1 to TRBJ1-5, with a possible D match to TRBD1 (5 bases). Germline CDR1 MGHRA, CDR2 YSYEKL. Deletions cut 4 bases from V and 3 bases from J, with 19 bases between. CDR3 length: 17 residues. The CDR3 loop is CASSPRKGEGYNQPQHF. In DNA form, the CDR3 reads TGCGCCAGCAGCCCGAGGAAGGGAGAGGGGTACAATCAGCCCCAGCATTTT.

J is TRBJ1-3 and V is TRBV7-9, with D unresolved. Trimming left V 0 bases short and J 4 bases short, with 1 base between. Per germline, CDR1 SEHNR and CDR2 FQNEAQ (reference sequence). The CDR3 has 12 residues. The CDR3 bases are TGTGCCAGCAGCTTAGCCGGAAACACCATATATTTT. Translating gives CASSLAGNTIYF.

The table lists this clone with a count of one. The chain has TRBV27 and TRBJ1-4; D uncertain. Between the trimmed V and J ends, which lost 0 bases and 8 bases, there was a span of 13 bases. The CDR3 runs 15 residues. Looked up from germline, CDR1 is MNHEY and CDR2 is SMNVEV (reference sequence). The CDR3 here is CASSLSGSAGEKLFF. The CDR3 coding sequence is TGTGCCAGCAGTTTATCAGGGTCAGCGGGAGAAAAACTGTTTTTT.

This sequence joins TRBV4-1 and TRBJ1-4; 7 bases match TRBD1. CDR1 is MGHRA, CDR2 YSYEKL, per germline. The CDR3 has 11 amino acids. The V gene end was trimmed by 3 bases and the J gene end by 16 bases; junction bases not matched to a gene: 5. CDR3 residues: CASSQGDRAFF. CDR3 DNA sequence: TGCGCCAGCAGCCAGGGGGACAGAGCGTTTTTT.

Worth noting for this clone: This sample also contains other DNA sequences that code for the same CDR3. J is TRBJ1-1 and V is TRBV27, with D hard to call. The CDR3 loop spans 13 amino acids. The germline V gene encodes CDR1 MNHEY and CDR2 SMNVEV (reference sequence). V lost 6 bases, J lost 1 base, and 9 bases lay in between. This chain's CDR3 is CASSLVRNTEAFF. CDR3 bases: TGTGCCAGCAGCCTAGTCAGGAACACTGAAGCTTTCTTT.

The chain couples TRBV9 to TRBJ1-3, with D perhaps TRBD1 (6 bases). V was cut by 3 bases and J by 2 bases, with 15 bases left in between. Germline loops: CDR1 SGDLS, CDR2 YYNGEE. This CDR3 has 16 residues. In DNA form, the CDR3 reads TGTGCCAGCAGCGGAAGTACAGGGACTCCTGGAAACACCATATATTTT. It codes for CASSGSTGTPGNTIYF.

The chain has TRBV5-4 and TRBJ1-4; D remains ambiguous. V was shortened by 0 bases and J by 8 bases, with 8 bases between the two germline ends. Germline CDR1 SGHNT, CDR2 YYREEE (reference sequence). The CDR3 totals 13 residues. The CDR3 region is CASSLEGGEKLFF. The CDR3 DNA is TGTGCCAGCAGCTTGGAGGGAGGAGAAAAACTGTTTTTT.

The chain employs TRBV19 and TRBJ2-2; weak D call: TRBD2 (5 bases). Per germline, CDR1 LNHDA and CDR2 SQIVND (reference sequence). The CDR3 loop spans 15 amino acids. V was cut by 6 bases and J by 6 bases, with 17 bases left in between. The CDR3 spells CASRPSLSGSGELFF. The CDR3 DNA sequence: TGTGCCAGTAGACCGTCCCTAAGCGGCTCCGGGGAGCTGTTTTTT.

This clone came up a few times. The CDR3 region is CASSLGGFTDTQYF. In DNA form, the CDR3 reads TGTGCCAGCAGCTTAGGAGGGTTCACAGATACGCAGTATTTT. The chain uses TRBV7-6 and TRBJ2-3; D might be TRBD2 (5 bases). The CDR3 is 14 amino acids. Trimming left V 1 base short and J 2 bases short, with 7 bases between. The germline CDR1 and CDR2 sequences are SGHVS and FNYEAQ.